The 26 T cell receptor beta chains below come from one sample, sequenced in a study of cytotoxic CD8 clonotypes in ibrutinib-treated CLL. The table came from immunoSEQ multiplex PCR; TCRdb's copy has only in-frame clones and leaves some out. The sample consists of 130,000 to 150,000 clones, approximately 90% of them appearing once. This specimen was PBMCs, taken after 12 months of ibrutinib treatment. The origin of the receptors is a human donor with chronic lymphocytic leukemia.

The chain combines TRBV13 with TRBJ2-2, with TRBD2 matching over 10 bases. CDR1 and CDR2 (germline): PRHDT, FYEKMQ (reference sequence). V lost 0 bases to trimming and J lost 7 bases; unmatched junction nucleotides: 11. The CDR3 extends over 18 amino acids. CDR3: CASSLGELAGPHGGELFF. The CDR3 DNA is TGTGCCAGCAGCTTAGGAGAACTAGCGGGGCCCCACGGCGGGGAGCTGTTTTTT.

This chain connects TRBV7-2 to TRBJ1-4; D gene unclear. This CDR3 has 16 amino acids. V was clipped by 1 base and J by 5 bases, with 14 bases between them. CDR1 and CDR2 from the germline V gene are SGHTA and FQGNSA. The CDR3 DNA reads TGTGCCAGCAGCTTAGTGGCGGGTGGGGAAAATGAAAAACTGTTTTTT. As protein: CASSLVAGGENEKLFF.

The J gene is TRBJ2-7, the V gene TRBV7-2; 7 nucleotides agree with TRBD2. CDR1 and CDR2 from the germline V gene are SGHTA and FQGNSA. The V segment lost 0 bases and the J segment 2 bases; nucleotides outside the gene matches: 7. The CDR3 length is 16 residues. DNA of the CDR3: TGTGCCAGCAGCTTAGCCGCGGGGGTCCCTACCTACGAGCAGTACTTC. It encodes CASSLAAGVPTYEQYF.

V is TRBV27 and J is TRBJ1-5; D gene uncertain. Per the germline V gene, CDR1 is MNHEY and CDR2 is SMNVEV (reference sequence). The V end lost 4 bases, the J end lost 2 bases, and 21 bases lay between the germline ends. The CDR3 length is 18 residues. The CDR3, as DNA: TGTGCCAGCAGTTCCGGGGTGCAGTCCCCCACGCGCAATCAGCCCCAGCATTTT. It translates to CASSSGVQSPTRNQPQHF.

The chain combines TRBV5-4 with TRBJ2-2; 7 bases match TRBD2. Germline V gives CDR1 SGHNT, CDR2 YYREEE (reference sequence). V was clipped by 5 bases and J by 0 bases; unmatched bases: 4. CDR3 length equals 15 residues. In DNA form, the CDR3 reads TGTGCCAGCAGTTCAAGCGGGACGAACACCGGGGAGCTGTTTTTT. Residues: CASSSSGTNTGELFF. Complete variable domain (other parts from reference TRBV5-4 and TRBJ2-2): ETGVTQSPTHLIKTRGQQVTLRCSSQSGHNTVSWYQQALGQGPQFIFQYYREEENGRGNFPPRFSGLQFPNYSSELNVNALELDDSALYLCASSSSGTNTGELFFGEGSRLTVL.

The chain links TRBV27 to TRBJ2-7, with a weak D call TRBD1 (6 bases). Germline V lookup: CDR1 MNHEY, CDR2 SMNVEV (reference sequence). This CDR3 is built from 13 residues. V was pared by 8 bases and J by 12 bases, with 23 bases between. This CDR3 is CASASTGTTGTYF. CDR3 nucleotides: TGTGCCAGCGCCTCCACCGGGACAACAGGGACGTACTTC.

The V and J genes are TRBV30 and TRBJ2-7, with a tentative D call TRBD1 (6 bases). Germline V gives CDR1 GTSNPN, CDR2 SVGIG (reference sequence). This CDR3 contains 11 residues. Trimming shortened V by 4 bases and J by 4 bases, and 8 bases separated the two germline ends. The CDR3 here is CAWNTGYEQYF. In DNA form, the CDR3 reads TGTGCCTGGAACACAGGGTACGAGCAGTACTTC.

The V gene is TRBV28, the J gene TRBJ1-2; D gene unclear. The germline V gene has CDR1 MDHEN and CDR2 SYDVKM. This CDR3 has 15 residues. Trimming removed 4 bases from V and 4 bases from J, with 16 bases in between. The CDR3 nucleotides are TGTGCCAGCAGTTCCGTAGTTAACACGGGCTATGGCTACACCTTC. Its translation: CASSSVVNTGYGYTF.

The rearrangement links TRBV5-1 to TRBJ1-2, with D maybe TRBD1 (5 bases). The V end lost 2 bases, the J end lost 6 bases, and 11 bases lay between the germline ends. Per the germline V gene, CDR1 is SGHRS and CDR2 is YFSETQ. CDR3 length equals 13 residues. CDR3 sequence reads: CASSLQEVNGYTF. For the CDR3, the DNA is TGCGCCAGCAGCTTACAGGAGGTCAATGGCTACACCTTC.

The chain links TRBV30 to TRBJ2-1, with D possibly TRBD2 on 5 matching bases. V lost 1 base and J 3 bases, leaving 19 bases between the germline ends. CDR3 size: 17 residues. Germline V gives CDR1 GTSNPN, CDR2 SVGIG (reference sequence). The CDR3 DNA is TGTGCCTGGAGTGAAAATCTCGGACTGAGGGTCTACAATGAGCAGTTCTTC. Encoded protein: CAWSENLGLRVYNEQFF.

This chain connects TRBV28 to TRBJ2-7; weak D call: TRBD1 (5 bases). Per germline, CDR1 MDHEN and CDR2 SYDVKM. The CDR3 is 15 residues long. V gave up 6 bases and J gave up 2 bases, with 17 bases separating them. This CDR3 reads CASRTEAGYTYEQYF. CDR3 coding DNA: TGTGCCAGCAGGACAGAGGCAGGCTATACCTACGAGCAGTACTTC.

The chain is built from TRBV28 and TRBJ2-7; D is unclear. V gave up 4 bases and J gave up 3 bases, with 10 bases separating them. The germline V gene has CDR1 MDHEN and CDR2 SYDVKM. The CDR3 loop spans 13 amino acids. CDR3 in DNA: TGTGCCAGCAGTTACCCTCAACTCTACGAGCAGTACTTC. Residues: CASSYPQLYEQYF.

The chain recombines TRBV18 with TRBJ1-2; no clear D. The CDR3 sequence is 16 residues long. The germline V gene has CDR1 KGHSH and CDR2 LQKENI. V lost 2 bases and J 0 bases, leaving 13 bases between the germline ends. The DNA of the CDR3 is TGTGCCAGCTCACCAGCGGCAAGGGTGACTAACTATGGCTACACCTTC. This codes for CASSPAARVTNYGYTF.

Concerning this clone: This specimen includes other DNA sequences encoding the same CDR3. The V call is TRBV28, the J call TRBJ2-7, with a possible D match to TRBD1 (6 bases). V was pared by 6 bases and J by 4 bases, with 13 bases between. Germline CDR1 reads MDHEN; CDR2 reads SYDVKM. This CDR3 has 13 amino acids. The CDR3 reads CASRLTGSYEQYF. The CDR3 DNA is TGTGCCAGCAGGCTGACAGGATCTTACGAGCAGTACTTC.

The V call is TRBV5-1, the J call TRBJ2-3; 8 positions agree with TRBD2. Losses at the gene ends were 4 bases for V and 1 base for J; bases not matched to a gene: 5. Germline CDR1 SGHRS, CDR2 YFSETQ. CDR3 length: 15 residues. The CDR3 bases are TGCGCCAGCAGCGGACCACTAGCGGGCACAGATACGCAGTATTTT. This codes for CASSGPLAGTDTQYF.

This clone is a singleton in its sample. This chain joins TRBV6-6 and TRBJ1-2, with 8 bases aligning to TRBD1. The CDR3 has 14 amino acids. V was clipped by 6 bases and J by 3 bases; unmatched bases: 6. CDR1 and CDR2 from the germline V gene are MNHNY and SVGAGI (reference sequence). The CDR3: CASRQTTGDYGYTF. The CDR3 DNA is TGTGCCAGCAGACAGACGACAGGGGACTATGGCTACACCTTC.

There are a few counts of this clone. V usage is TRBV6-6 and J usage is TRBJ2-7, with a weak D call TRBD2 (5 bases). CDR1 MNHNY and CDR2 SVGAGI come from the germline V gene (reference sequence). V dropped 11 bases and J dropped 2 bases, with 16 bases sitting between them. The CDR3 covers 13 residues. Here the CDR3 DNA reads TGTGCCTCTCGTAGCGAGACTACCTACGAGCAGTACTTC. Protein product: CASRSETTYEQYF.

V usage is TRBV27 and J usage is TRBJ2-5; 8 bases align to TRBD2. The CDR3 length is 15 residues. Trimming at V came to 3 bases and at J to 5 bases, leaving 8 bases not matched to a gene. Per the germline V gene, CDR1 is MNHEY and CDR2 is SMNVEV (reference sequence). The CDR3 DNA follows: TGTGCCAGCAGTTTGCGGTTCGGCGGGAGGGAGACCCAGTACTTC. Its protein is CASSLRFGGRETQYF.

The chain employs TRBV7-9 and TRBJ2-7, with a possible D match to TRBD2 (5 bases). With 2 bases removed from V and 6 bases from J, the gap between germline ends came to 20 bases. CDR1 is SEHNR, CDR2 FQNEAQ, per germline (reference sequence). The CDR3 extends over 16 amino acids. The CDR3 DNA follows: TGTGCCAGCAGCTTAACGGCTTCAGTAGAGGGCGGCGAGCAGTACTTC. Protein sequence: CASSLTASVEGGEQYF.

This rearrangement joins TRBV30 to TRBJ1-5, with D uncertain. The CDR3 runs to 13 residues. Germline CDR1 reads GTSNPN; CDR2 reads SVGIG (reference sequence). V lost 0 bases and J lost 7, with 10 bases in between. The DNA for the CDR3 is TGTGCCTGGAGTGTTGCCGGGGAGCAGCCCCAGCATTTT. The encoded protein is CAWSVAGEQPQHF.

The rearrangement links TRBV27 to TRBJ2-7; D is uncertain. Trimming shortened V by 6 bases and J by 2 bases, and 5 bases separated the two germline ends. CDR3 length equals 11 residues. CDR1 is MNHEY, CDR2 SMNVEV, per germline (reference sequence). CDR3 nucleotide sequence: TGTGCCAGCAGGGGAACCTACGAGCAGTACTTC. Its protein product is CASRGTYEQYF.

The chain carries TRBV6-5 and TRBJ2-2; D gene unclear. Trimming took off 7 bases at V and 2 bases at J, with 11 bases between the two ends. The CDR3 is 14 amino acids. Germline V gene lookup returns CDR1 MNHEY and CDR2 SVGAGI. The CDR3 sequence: CASTDQLNTGELFF. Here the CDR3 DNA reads TGTGCCAGCACCGACCAATTAAACACCGGGGAGCTGTTTTTT.

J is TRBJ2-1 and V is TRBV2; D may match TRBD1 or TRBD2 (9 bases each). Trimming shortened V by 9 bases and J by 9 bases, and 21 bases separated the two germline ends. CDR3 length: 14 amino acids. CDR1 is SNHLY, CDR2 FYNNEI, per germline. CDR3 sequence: CARRRLAGQGEQFF. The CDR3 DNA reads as TGTGCCAGACGACGGCTAGCGGGACAGGGTGAGCAGTTCTTC.

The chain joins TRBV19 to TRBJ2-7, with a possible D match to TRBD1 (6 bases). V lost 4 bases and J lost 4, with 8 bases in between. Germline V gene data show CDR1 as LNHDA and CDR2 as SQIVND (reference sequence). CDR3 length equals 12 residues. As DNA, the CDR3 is TGTGCCAGTAGTAAACAGGGTTACGAGCAGTACTTC. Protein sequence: CASSKQGYEQYF.

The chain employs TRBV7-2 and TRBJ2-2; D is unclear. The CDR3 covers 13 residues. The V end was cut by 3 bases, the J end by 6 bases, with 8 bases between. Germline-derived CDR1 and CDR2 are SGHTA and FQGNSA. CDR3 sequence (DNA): TGTGCCAGCAGCTTGGGCGTCCCCGGGGAGCTGTTTTTT. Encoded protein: CASSLGVPGELFF.

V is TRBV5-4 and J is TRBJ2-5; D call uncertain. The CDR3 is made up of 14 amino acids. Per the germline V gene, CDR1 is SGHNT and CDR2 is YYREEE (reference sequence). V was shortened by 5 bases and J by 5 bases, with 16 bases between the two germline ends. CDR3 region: CASRPSRVGETQYF. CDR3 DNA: TGTGCCAGCAGGCCGAGTAGGGTCGGGGAGACCCAGTACTTC. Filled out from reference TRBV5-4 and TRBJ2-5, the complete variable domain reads ETGVTQSPTHLIKTRGQQVTLRCSSQSGHNTVSWYQQALGQGPQFIFQYYREEENGRGNFPPRFSGLQFPNYSSELNVNALELDDSALYLCASRPSRVGETQYFGPGTRLLVL.